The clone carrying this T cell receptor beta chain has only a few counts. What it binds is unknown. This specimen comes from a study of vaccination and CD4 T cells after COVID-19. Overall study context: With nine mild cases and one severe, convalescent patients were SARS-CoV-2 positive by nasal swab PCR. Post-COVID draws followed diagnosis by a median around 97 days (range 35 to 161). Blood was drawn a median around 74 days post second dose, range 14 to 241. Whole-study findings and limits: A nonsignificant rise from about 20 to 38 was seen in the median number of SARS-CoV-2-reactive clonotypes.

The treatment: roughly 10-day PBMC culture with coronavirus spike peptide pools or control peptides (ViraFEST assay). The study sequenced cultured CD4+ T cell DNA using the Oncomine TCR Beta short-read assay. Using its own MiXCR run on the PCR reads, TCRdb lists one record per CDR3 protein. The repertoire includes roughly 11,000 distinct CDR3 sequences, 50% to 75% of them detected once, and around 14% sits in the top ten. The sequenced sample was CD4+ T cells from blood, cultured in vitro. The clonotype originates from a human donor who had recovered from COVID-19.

The CDR3 DNA reads as TGTGCCAGCAGCTCTGTGGGCGGGACGACCTACGAGCAGTACTTC. The encoded protein is CASSSVGGTTYEQYF. The V call is TRBV11-3, the J call TRBJ2-7; weak D call: TRBD2 (6 bases). Trimming removed 4 bases at V and 2 bases at J, with 15 bases between. CDR1 SGHNT and CDR2 YENEEA come from the germline V gene. The CDR3 contains 15 residues.